This passage covers 14 T cell receptor beta chains from one sample sequenced in a study of T cell repertoires in cytomegalovirus infection. TCRdb reprocessed the reads via MiXCR and lists one record per CDR3 protein. The table lists approximately 280,000 distinct CDR3 sequences, less than 25% of them singletons. What these receptors recognize is not known. Specimen: cultured PBMCs, collected from culture after CMV antigen stimulation. The receptor source for this set is a human donor in good health (CMV status not recorded). Some clones in this sample may be carry-over from other donors' samples.

The chain is built from TRBV10-2 and TRBJ1-2; D is uncertain. CDR1 is WSHSY and CDR2 is SAAADI in the germline V gene. V shed 4 bases and J shed 3 bases, with 12 bases lying between them. This CDR3 is 14 amino acids long. The CDR3 nucleotides read TGCGCCAGCAGTGTGGTCAGCTCCCACTATGGCTACACCTTC. Protein product: CASSVVSSHYGYTF.

This clonotype appeared many times. The genes are TRBV7-9 and TRBJ2-1; 9 nucleotides line up with TRBD2. CDR3 length equals 15 residues. V shed 5 bases and J 6 bases; nucleotides not matched to a gene: 8. Germline lookup yields CDR1 SEHNR and CDR2 FQNEAQ (reference sequence). The CDR3: CASSDSGRGANEQFF. The CDR3 bases are TGTGCCAGCAGCGATAGCGGGAGAGGGGCCAATGAGCAGTTCTTC. The full variable domain, rest sourced from reference TRBV7-9 and TRBJ2-1, is DTGVSQNPRHKITKRGQNVTFRCDPISEHNRLYWYRQTLGQGPEFLTYFQNEAQLEKSRLLSDRFSAERPKGSFSTLEIQRTEQGDSAMYLCASSDSGRGANEQFFGPGTRLTVL.

The chain combines TRBV24-1 with TRBJ2-1; TRBD1 agrees at 11 bases. The junction had 7 bases not matched to a gene; V was cut back by 4 bases and J by 3 bases. Germline V gene lookup returns CDR1 KGHDR and CDR2 SFDVKD. The CDR3 loop spans 17 amino acids. For the CDR3, the DNA is TGTGCCACCAGTGACAACGGACAGGGGGCGAACTACAATGAGCAGTTCTTC. The encoded protein is CATSDNGQGANYNEQFF.

The V and J genes are TRBV6-2 or TRBV6-3 and TRBJ2-1, with 9 bases lining up with TRBD1. There are 14 residues in the CDR3. The V and J ends lost 8 bases and 8 bases, in that order; junction bases with no gene match: 10. Germline V gene lookup returns CDR1 MNHEY and CDR2 SVGEGT. The CDR3: CASFTRDRVYEQFF. CDR3 sequence (DNA): TGTGCCAGCTTCACCAGGGACAGGGTTTATGAGCAGTTCTTC.

The chain carries TRBV15 and TRBJ1-5; 7 nucleotides agree with TRBD1. The CDR3 length is 18 residues. The V gene end was trimmed by 6 bases and the J gene end by 2 bases; junction bases not matched to a gene: 16. The germline V gene encodes CDR1 LNHNV and CDR2 YYDKDF (reference sequence). In nucleotides, the CDR3 is TGTGCCACCAGTCCTTATCCTCGACAGGGAAGTCGCAATCAGCCCCAGCATTTT. This codes for CATSPYPRQGSRNQPQHF.

This clonotype was counted a few times. V gene TRBV5-1 combines with J gene TRBJ2-3, with 11 bases fitting TRBD2. Germline V gene sequence: CDR1 SGHRS, CDR2 YFSETQ. The J segment lost 5 bases and the V segment lost 0 bases, leaving 2 bases of the junction unmatched. The CDR3 runs 15 residues. The CDR3 coding sequence is TGCGCCAGCAGCTTGGGACTAGCGGGAAGAGATACGCAGTATTTT. It encodes CASSLGLAGRDTQYF.

The gene calls are TRBV7-9 and TRBJ1-2, with 10 bases aligning to TRBD1. Germline CDR1 reads SEHNR; CDR2 reads FQNEAQ (reference sequence). Losses at the gene ends were 6 bases for V and 6 bases for J; bases not matched to a gene: 13. This CDR3 contains 16 residues. This CDR3 is CASRPRQGAVGDGYTF. DNA for the CDR3: TGTGCCAGCAGACCTCGACAGGGGGCTGTAGGGGATGGCTACACCTTC.

This clonotype turned up a few times. The CDR3: CASSEGQWSSYEQYV. The CDR3 nucleotides read TGTGCCAGCAGTGAAGGCCAGTGGAGCTCCTACGAGCAGTACGTC. V is TRBV6-1 and J is TRBJ2-7; D not certain. The CDR3 has 15 residues. Germline V CDR1 and CDR2: MNHNS, SASEGT. V lost 1 base and J lost 0, with 10 bases in between.

This clonotype has more than one count but fewer than ten. The gene calls are TRBV19 and TRBJ2-4; D is unclear. Deletions cut 3 bases from V and 5 bases from J, with 14 bases between. The CDR3 has 15 residues. Looked up from germline, CDR1 is LNHDA and CDR2 is SQIVND (reference sequence). The CDR3 bases are TGTGCCAGTAGTATGGGCTCCGTTACGGAAAACATTCAGTACTTC. This codes for CASSMGSVTENIQYF.

The sample holds a few counts of this clonotype. The chain combines TRBV28 with TRBJ1-4; D perhaps matches TRBD1 (5 bases). There are 14 residues in the CDR3. From germline, CDR1 is MDHEN and CDR2 SYDVKM. The V end was cut by 6 bases, the J end by 4 bases, with 12 bases between. The CDR3 sequence: CASSQGGINEKLFF. The DNA for the CDR3 is TGTGCCAGCAGCCAGGGAGGGATTAATGAAAAACTGTTTTTT.

The sample holds a few counts of this clonotype. The chain recombines TRBV7-9 with TRBJ2-3; 9 bases are shared with TRBD2. Unmatched junction bases numbered 10, after V lost 2 bases and J lost 1 base. The germline V gene has CDR1 SEHNR and CDR2 FQNEAQ (reference sequence). The CDR3 is 18 residues long. CDR3 DNA sequence: TGTGCCAGCAGCTTACTCACTCTGTGGACTAGCGGCACAGATACGCAGTATTTT. Translated: CASSLLTLWTSGTDTQYF.

Ten or more counts support this clonotype. This chain links TRBV7-3 with TRBJ2-3; 11 bases map to TRBD2. Germline lookup yields CDR1 SGHTA and CDR2 FQGTGA. V lost 4 bases, J lost 2 bases, and 2 bases stayed unmatched. The CDR3 totals 15 residues. The CDR3 region has the DNA TGTGCCAGCAGCTCGACTAGCGGGATCACAGATACGCAGTATTTT. This translates into CASSSTSGITDTQYF.

The chain has TRBV11-3 and TRBJ2-4; 12 nucleotides match TRBD2. The V segment lost 2 bases and the J segment 9 bases; nucleotides outside the gene matches: 11. Germline V gene lookup returns CDR1 SGHNT and CDR2 YENEEA. The length of the CDR3 is 17 residues. DNA for the CDR3: TGTGCCAGCAGCTTATATCTAGCGGGAGGGCCCGCGGGCATTCAGTACTTC. Translation gives CASSLYLAGGPAGIQYF.

This clonotype was found a few times. The V gene is TRBV5-6, the J gene TRBJ2-7; a possible D gene is TRBD1 (6 bases). The CDR3 length is 13 residues. Trimming removed 4 bases at V and 4 bases at J, with 12 bases between. Germline V gene sequence: CDR1 SGHDT, CDR2 YYEEEE. DNA for the CDR3: TGTGCCAGCAGCCGGACAGCTTCTTACGAGCAGTACGTC. It is translated as CASSRTASYEQYV.